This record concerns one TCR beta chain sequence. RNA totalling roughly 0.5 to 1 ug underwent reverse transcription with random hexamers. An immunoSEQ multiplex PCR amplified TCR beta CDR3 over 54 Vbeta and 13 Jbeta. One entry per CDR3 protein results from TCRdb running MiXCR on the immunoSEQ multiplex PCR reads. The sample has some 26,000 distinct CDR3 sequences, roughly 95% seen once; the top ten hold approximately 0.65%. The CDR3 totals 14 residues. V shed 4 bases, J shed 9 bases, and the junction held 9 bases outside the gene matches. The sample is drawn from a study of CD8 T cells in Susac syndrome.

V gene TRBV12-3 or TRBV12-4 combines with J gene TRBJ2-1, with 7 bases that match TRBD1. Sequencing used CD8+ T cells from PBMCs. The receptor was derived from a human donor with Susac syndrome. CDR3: CASSWVQGEREQFF. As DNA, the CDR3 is TGTGCCAGCAGTTGGGTGCAGGGGGAGCGTGAGCAGTTCTTC.